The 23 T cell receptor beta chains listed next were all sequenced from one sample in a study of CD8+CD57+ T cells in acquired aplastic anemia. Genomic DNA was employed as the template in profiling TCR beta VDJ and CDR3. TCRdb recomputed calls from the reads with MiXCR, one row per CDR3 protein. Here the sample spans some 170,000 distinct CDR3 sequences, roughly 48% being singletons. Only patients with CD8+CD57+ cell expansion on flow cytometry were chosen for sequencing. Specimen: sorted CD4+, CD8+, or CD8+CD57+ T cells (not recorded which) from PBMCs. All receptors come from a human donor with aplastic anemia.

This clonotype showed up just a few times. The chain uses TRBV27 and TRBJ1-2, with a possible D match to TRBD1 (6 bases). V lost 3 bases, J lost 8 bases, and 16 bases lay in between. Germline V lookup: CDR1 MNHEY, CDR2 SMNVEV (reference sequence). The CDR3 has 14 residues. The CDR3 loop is CASSFVGGGEGYTF. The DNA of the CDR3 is TGTGCCAGCAGTTTTGTGGGAGGGGGGGAAGGCTACACCTTC.

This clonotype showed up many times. The CDR3 DNA follows: TGTGCCAGCAGCTTAGAGGCCGGGGAGCTGTTTTTT. It codes for CASSLEAGELFF. The V call is TRBV11-2, the J call TRBJ2-2, with no clear D. In germline, CDR1 is SGHAT, CDR2 FQNNGV. The ends were cut back, 0 bases at V and 6 bases at J, with 2 bases in the middle. The CDR3 sequence is 12 residues long.

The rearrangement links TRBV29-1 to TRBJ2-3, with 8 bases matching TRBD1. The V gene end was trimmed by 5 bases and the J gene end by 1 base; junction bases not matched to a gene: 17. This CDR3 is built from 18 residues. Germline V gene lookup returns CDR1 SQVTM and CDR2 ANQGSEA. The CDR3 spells CSVRLGRGPKRGTDTQYF. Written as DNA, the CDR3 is TGCAGCGTTCGATTGGGCAGGGGGCCCAAACGGGGCACAGATACGCAGTATTTT.

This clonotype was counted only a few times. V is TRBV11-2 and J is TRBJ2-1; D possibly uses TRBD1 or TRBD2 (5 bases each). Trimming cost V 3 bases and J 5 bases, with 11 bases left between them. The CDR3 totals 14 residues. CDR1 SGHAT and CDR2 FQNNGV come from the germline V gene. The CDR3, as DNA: TGTGCCAGCAGCTTGTGGGGGAGAAACAATGAGCAGTTCTTC. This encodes CASSLWGRNNEQFF.

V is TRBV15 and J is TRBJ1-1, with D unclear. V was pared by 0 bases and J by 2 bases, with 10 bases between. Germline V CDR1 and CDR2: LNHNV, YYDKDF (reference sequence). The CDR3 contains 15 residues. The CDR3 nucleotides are TGTGCCACCAGCAGAGAGTTGACGGGCAACACTGAAGCTTTCTTT. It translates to CATSRELTGNTEAFF.

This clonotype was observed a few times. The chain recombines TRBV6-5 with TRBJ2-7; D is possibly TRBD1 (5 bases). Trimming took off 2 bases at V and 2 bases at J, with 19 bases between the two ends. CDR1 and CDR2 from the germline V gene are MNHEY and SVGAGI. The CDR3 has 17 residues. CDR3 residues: CASSYRSKATDTYEQYF. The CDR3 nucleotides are TGTGCCAGCAGTTACAGAAGTAAGGCGACGGACACCTACGAGCAGTACTTC.

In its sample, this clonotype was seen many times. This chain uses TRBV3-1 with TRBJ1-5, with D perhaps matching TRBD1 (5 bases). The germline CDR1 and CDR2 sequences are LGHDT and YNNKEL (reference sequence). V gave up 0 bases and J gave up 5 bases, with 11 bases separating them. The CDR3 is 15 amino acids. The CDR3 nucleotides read TGTGCCAGCAGCCAAGATTCGGCAGGGTATCAGCCCCAGCATTTT. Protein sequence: CASSQDSAGYQPQHF. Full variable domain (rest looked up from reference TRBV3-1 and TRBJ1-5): DTAVSQTPKYLVTQMGNDKSIKCEQNLGHDTMYWYKQDSKKFLKIMFSYNNKELIINETVPNRFSPKSPDKAHLNLHINSLELGDSAVYFCASSQDSAGYQPQHFGDGTRLSIL.

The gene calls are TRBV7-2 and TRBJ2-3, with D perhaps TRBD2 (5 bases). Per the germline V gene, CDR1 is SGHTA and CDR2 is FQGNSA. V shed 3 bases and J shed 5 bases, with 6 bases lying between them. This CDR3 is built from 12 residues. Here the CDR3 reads CASSLRVDTQYF. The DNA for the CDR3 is TGTGCCAGCAGCTTGAGGGTAGATACGCAGTATTTT. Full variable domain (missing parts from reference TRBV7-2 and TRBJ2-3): GAGVSQSPSNKVTEKGKDVELRCDPISGHTALYWYRQSLGQGLEFLIYFQGNSAPDKSGLPSDRFSAERTGGSVSTLTIQRTQQEDSAVYLCASSLRVDTQYFGPGTRLTVL.

This chain's CDR3 is CASRPIGSAKNIQYF. The CDR3 nucleotides read TGTGCCAGCAGACCTATAGGGAGTGCCAAAAACATTCAGTACTTC. The genes are TRBV28 and TRBJ2-4; D is perhaps TRBD2 (5 bases). This CDR3 has 15 residues. Trimming removed 6 bases from V and 1 base from J, with 13 bases in between. Per the germline V gene, CDR1 is MDHEN and CDR2 is SYDVKM.

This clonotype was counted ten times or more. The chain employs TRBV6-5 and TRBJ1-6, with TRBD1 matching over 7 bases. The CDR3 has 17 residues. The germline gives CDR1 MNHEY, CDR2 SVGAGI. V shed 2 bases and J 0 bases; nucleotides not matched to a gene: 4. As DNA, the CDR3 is TGTGCCAGCAGTTACGATGGGGACAGCTCCTATAATTCACCCCTCCACTTT. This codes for CASSYDGDSSYNSPLHF.

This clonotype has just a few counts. The CDR3 DNA reads TGCAGCGTTGACTACTCCAGTAACAATGAGCAGTTCTTC. It encodes CSVDYSSNNEQFF. The rearrangement joins TRBV29-1 to TRBJ2-1, with D hard to call. Trimming left V 3 bases short and J 5 bases short, with 11 bases between. This CDR3 comprises 13 residues. Germline V gene data show CDR1 as SQVTM and CDR2 as ANQGSEA.

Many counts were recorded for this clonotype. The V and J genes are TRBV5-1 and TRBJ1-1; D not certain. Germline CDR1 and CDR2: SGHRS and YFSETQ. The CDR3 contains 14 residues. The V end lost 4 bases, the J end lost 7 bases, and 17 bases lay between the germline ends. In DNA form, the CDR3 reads TGCGCCAGCAGCGGTGACGGGGAGAATGGTGAAGCTTTCTTT. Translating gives CASSGDGENGEAFF.

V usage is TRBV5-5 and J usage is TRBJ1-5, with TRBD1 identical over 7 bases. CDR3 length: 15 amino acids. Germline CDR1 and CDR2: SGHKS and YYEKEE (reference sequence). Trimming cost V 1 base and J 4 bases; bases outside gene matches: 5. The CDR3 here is CASSLSTGQNQPQHF. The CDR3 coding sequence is TGTGCCAGCAGCTTGTCGACAGGGCAAAATCAGCCCCAGCATTTT.

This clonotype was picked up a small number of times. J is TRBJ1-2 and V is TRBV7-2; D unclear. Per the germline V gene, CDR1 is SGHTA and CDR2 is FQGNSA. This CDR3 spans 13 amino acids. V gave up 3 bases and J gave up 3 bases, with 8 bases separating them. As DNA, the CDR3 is TGTGCCAGCAGCTTCGGCAGCGACTATGGCTACACCTTC. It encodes CASSFGSDYGYTF.

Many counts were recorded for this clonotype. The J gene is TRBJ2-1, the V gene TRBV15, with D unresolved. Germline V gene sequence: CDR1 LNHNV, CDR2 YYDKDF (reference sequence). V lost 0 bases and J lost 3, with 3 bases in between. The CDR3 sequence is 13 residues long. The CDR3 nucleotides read TGTGCCACCAGCAGAGACTACTACAATGAGCAGTTCTTC. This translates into CATSRDYYNEQFF.

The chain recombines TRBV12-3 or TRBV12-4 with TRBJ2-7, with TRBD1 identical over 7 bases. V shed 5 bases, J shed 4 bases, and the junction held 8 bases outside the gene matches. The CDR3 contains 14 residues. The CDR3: CASSAATGAYEQYF. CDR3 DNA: TGTGCCAGCAGTGCGGCAACAGGGGCGTACGAGCAGTACTTC.

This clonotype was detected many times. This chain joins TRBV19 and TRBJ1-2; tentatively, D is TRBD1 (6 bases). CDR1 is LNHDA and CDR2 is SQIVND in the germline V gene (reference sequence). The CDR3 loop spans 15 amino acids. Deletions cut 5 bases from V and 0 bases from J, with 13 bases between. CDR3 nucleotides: TGTGCCAGTAGTTCGGACAGCCGAGCTAACTATGGCTACACCTTC. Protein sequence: CASSSDSRANYGYTF.

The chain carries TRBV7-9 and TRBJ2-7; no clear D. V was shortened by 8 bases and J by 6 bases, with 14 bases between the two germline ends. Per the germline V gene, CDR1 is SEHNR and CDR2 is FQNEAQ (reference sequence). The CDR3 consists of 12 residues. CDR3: CASVWDTGEQYF. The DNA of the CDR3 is TGTGCCAGCGTATGGGATACGGGCGAGCAGTACTTC.

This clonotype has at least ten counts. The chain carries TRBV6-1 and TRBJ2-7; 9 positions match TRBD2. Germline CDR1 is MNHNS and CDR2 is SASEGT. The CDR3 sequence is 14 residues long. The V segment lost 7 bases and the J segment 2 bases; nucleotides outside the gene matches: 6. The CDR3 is CASIRAGGTYEQYF. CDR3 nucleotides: TGTGCCAGCATCAGGGCGGGGGGGACCTACGAGCAGTACTTC.

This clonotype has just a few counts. The CDR3 sequence: CASGSGTANTGELFF. CDR3 nucleotides: TGTGCTAGTGGTTCAGGGACAGCCAACACCGGGGAGCTGTTTTTT. The chain carries TRBV12-5 and TRBJ2-2; TRBD1 matches at 7 bases. Germline-derived CDR1 and CDR2 are LGHNT and FRNRAP. V shed 4 bases, J shed 2 bases, and the junction held 4 bases outside the gene matches. This CDR3 has 15 amino acids. Complete variable domain (other parts from reference TRBV12-5 and TRBJ2-2): DARVTQTPRHKVTEMGQEVTMRCQPILGHNTVFWYRQTMMQGLELLAYFRNRAPLDDSGMPKDRFSAEMPDATLATLKIQPSEPRDSAVYFCASGSGTANTGELFFGEGSRLTVL.

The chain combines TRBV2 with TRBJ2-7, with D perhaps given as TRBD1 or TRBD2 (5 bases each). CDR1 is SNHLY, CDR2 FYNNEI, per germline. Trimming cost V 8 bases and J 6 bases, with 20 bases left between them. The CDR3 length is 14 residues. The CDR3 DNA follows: TGTGCCAGCGCCCGGGACGCCGGCCTCGGCGAGCAGTACTTC. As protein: CASARDAGLGEQYF.

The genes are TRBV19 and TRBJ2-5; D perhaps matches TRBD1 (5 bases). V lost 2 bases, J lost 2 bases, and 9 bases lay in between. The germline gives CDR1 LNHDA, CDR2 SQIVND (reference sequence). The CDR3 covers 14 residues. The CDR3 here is CASSISAGQETQYF. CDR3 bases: TGTGCCAGTAGTATATCGGCAGGGCAAGAGACCCAGTACTTC.

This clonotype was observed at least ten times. The CDR3 sequence: CASSVVFNSPLHF. In DNA form, the CDR3 reads TGTGCCAGCAGCGTAGTCTTTAATTCACCCCTCCACTTT. This sequence joins TRBV9 and TRBJ1-6; no definite D call. V lost 0 bases and J lost 6, with 4 bases in between. Germline assignment: CDR1 SGDLS and CDR2 YYNGEE. This CDR3 has 13 residues.